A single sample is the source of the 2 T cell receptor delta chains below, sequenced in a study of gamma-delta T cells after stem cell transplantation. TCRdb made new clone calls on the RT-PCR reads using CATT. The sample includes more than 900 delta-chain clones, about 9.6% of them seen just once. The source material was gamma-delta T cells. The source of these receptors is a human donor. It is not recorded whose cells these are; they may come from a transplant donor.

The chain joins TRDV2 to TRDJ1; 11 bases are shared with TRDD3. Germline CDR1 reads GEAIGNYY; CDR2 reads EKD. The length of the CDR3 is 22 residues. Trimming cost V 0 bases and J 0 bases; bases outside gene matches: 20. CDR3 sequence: CACDTVSYSWGIQRENTDKLIF. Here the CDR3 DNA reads TGTGCCTGTGACACCGTTTCCTACTCCTGGGGGATACAGAGGGAGAACACCGATAAACTCATCTTT.

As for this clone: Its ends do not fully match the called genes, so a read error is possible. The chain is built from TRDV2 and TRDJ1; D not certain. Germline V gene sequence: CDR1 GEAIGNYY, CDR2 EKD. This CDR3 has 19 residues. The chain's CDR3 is CACDPLPILVAMSGDNLIF. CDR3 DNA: TGTGCCTGTGACCCCCTCCCTATCCTGGTGGCCATGAGTGGCGATAACCTCATCTTT.